The 15 T cell receptor beta chains below were found in one sample sequenced in a study of cytomegalovirus exposure and HLA in healthy donors. Amplification used 60 Vbeta primers and 13 Jbeta primers. Data came from immunoSEQ multiplex PCR; TCRdb stores just in-frame clones and leaves some out. The sample contains 150,000 or so clones, 84% of which appear only once. Sequences were obtained from PBMCs. The receptors come from a man aged 25-40 years in good health and CMV-seronegative.

The V call is TRBV4-2, the J call TRBJ2-3; TRBD2 matches at 11 bases. Per germline, CDR1 LGHNA and CDR2 YNFKEQ. The junction had 3 bases not matched to a gene; V was cut back by 1 base and J by 3 bases. The CDR3 is 16 amino acids. CDR3 sequence (DNA): TGTGCCAGCAGCCAAGTAGCGGGGGGGTTTACAGATACGCAGTATTTT. Translating gives CASSQVAGGFTDTQYF.

This sequence joins TRBV18 and TRBJ2-1, with 10 positions matching TRBD1. The junction had 4 bases not matched to a gene; V was cut back by 5 bases and J by 3 bases. Germline CDR1 and CDR2: KGHSH and LQKENI. This CDR3 has 15 residues. CDR3 amino acids: CASSSGTGDYNEQFF. The CDR3 region has the DNA TGTGCCAGCTCATCCGGGACAGGGGACTACAATGAGCAGTTCTTC.

CDR3 sequence: CASSLFGTTLYSNQPQHF. The CDR3 DNA reads TGTGCCAGCAGTTTATTCGGGACAACGCTTTATAGCAATCAGCCCCAGCATTTT. The rearrangement links TRBV28 to TRBJ1-5, with TRBD1 as a possible D gene (6 bases). V lost 1 base to trimming and J lost 0 bases, with 16 bases between them. This CDR3 is built from 18 residues. The germline gives CDR1 MDHEN, CDR2 SYDVKM.

This clone was seen a handful of times. The V call is TRBV7-8, the J call TRBJ1-5; 9 nucleotides align to TRBD1. Trimming took 0 bases from V and 2 from J; bases not matched to a gene: 5. The germline CDR1 and CDR2 sequences are SGHVS and FQNEAQ. The CDR3 has 17 amino acids. In DNA form, the CDR3 reads TGTGCCAGCAGCTTAGCTGGGAGGGACAGGGGCAATCAGCCCCAGCATTTT. Its protein product is CASSLAGRDRGNQPQHF. The whole variable domain, remainder taken from reference TRBV7-8 and TRBJ1-5, is GAGVSQSPRYKVAKRGQDVALRCDPISGHVSLFWYQQALGQGPEFLTYFQNEAQLDKSGLPSDRFFAERPEGSVSTLKIQRTQQEDSAVYLCASSLAGRDRGNQPQHFGDGTRLSIL.

This chain links TRBV10-3 with TRBJ2-7, with 11 bases aligning to TRBD2. CDR1 and CDR2 from the germline V gene are ENHRY and SYGVKD. The CDR3 totals 14 residues. J gave up 3 bases and V 4 bases, and 2 bases lay outside the gene matches. The CDR3 DNA reads as TGTGCCATCAGTGGGGGGACTAGCGGCTACGAGCAGTACTTC. Translating it yields CAISGGTSGYEQYF.

This clone showed up just once. V gene TRBV4-2 combines with J gene TRBJ2-3, with D maybe TRBD2 (5 bases). CDR3 length equals 18 residues. The germline V and J ends were trimmed by 4 bases and 4 bases, with 24 bases remaining between them. Germline V CDR1 and CDR2: LGHNA, YNFKEQ. The CDR3 region is CASSPSRRLANTADTQYF. The CDR3 DNA reads as TGTGCCAGCAGCCCCTCGAGGCGATTAGCGAATACCGCAGATACGCAGTATTTT.

This rearrangement joins TRBV2 to TRBJ2-3; 12 nucleotides line up with TRBD2. This CDR3 has 19 amino acids. Losses at the gene ends were 11 bases for V and 3 bases for J; bases not matched to a gene: 21. Germline CDR1 and CDR2: SNHLY and FYNNEI. Here the CDR3 reads CAGKGASGRALPFTDTQYF. CDR3 nucleotides: TGTGCCGGAAAGGGAGCTAGCGGGAGGGCCCTCCCATTTACAGATACGCAGTATTTT.

A single count supports this clone. V usage is TRBV2 and J usage is TRBJ1-3; D might be TRBD1 (5 bases). The CDR3 extends over 13 amino acids. From germline, CDR1 is SNHLY and CDR2 FYNNEI. V was shortened by 8 bases and J by 1 base, with 9 bases between the two germline ends. The CDR3 DNA reads TGTGCCAGCGGGGGGTATTCTGGAAACACCATATATTTT. The encoded protein is CASGGYSGNTIYF.

V is TRBV11-2 and J is TRBJ2-1; TRBD2 agrees at 7 bases. Losses at the gene ends were 3 bases for V and 3 bases for J; bases not matched to a gene: 8. CDR1 and CDR2 (germline): SGHAT, FQNNGV. This CDR3 has 16 residues. The CDR3 loop is CASSLRSGVNYNEQFF. In DNA form, the CDR3 reads TGTGCCAGCAGCTTGAGGAGCGGGGTTAACTACAATGAGCAGTTCTTC. The variable domain in full, with the rest retrieved from reference TRBV11-2 and TRBJ2-1, is EAGVAQSPRYKIIEKRQSVAFWCNPISGHATLYWYQQILGQGPKLLIQFQNNGVVDDSQLPKDRFSAERLKGVDSTLKIQPAKLEDSAVYLCASSLRSGVNYNEQFFGPGTRLTVL.

This clone was seen only a few times. V usage is TRBV14 and J usage is TRBJ1-1; D not resolved. Germline-derived CDR1 and CDR2 are SGHDN and FVKESK. The CDR3 sequence is 13 residues long. Trimming took 4 bases from V and 6 from J, leaving 12 bases between them. CDR3 region: CASSPFLVSEAFF. As DNA, the CDR3 is TGTGCCAGCAGCCCCTTTCTCGTGTCTGAAGCTTTCTTT.

The chain employs TRBV5-6 and TRBJ1-6, with no clear D. The CDR3 loop spans 14 amino acids. Looked up from germline, CDR1 is SGHDT and CDR2 is YYEEEE. V was trimmed by 0 bases and J by 6 bases, leaving 7 bases between them. CDR3 in amino acids: CASSLDSLNSPLHF. The CDR3 DNA reads as TGTGCCAGCAGCTTGGACTCTCTTAATTCACCCCTCCACTTT.

The chain combines TRBV25-1 with TRBJ1-4; 7 positions match TRBD1. The V and J ends lost 3 bases and 8 bases, in that order; junction bases with no gene match: 9. This CDR3 is 15 amino acids long. CDR1 is MGHDK and CDR2 is SYGVNS in the germline V gene. The CDR3 bases are TGTGCCAGCAGTGACGCACAGGGGTTGGGGGAAAAACTGTTTTTT. Amino acid sequence: CASSDAQGLGEKLFF.

The chain joins TRBV2 to TRBJ2-5; D remains unclear. The CDR3 has 13 amino acids. The ends were cut back, 6 bases at V and 4 bases at J, with 12 bases in the middle. Germline V gene lookup returns CDR1 SNHLY and CDR2 FYNNEI. In DNA, the CDR3 is TGTGCCAGCAGCTATACTATAGGAGAGACCCAGTACTTC. Its translation: CASSYTIGETQYF.

The chain carries TRBV18 and TRBJ2-3, with D perhaps TRBD2 (5 bases). The V gene's germline CDR1 is KGHSH and CDR2 LQKENI. This CDR3 comprises 16 residues. With 0 bases removed from V and 4 bases from J, the gap between germline ends came to 14 bases. CDR3 nucleotides: TGTGCCAGCTCACCACCGAGAGGGAATCCGTCAGATACGCAGTATTTT. Its translation: CASSPPRGNPSDTQYF.

The CDR3 loop reads CASSEQGAYEQYF. The CDR3 coding sequence is TGCGCCAGCAGTGAACAGGGGGCCTACGAGCAGTACTTC. V is TRBV10-1 and J is TRBJ2-7; the match to TRBD1 covers 8 bases. Germline V gives CDR1 WNHNN, CDR2 SYGVQD (reference sequence). V lost 3 bases, J lost 2 bases, and 0 bases stayed unmatched. This CDR3 has 13 amino acids.